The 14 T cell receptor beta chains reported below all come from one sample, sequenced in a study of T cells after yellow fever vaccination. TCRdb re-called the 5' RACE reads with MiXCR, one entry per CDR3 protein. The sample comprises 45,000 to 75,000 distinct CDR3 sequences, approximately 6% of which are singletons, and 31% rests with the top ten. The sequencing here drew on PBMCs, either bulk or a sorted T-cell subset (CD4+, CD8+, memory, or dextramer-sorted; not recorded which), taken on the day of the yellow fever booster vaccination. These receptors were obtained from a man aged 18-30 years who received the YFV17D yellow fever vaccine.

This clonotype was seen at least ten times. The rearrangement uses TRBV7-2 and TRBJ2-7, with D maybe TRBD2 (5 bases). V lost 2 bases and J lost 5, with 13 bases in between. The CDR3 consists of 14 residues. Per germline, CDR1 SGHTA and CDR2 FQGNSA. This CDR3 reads CASSLNPGLNEQYF. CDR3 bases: TGTGCCAGCAGCTTAAACCCTGGACTCAACGAGCAGTACTTC.

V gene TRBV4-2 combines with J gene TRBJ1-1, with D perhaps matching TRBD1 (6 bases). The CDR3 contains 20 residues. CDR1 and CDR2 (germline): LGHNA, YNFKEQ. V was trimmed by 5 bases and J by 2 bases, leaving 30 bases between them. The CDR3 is CASSESAFTIRDTLNTEAFF. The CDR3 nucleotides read TGTGCCAGCAGCGAATCAGCCTTTACAATCCGGGACACACTAAACACTGAAGCTTTCTTT.

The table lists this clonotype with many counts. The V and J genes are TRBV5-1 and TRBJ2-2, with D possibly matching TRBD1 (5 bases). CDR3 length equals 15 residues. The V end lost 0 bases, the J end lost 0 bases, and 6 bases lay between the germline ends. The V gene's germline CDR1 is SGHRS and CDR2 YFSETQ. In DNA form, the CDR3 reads TGCGCCAGCAGCTTGGTACAGGCGAACACCGGGGAGCTGTTTTTT. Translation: CASSLVQANTGELFF. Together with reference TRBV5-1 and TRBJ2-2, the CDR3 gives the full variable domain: KAGVTQTPRYLIKTRGQQVTLSCSPISGHRSVSWYQQTPGQGLQFLFEYFSETQRNKGNFPGRFSGRQFSNSRSEMNVSTLELGDSALYLCASSLVQANTGELFFGEGSRLTVL.

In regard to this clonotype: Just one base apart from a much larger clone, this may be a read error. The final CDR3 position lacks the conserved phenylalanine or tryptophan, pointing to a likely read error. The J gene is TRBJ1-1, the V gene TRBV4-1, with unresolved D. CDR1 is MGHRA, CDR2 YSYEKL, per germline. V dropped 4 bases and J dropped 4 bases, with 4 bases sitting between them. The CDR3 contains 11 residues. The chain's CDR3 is CASSLSTEAFS. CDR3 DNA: TGCGCCAGCAGCCTGTCCACTGAAGCTTTCTCT.

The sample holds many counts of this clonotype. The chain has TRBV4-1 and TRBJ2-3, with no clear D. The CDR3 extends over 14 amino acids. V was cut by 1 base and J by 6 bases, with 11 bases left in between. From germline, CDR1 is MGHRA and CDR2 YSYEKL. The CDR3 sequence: CASSQVLVADTQYF. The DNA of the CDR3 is TGCGCCAGCAGCCAAGTTCTAGTCGCGGATACGCAGTATTTT.

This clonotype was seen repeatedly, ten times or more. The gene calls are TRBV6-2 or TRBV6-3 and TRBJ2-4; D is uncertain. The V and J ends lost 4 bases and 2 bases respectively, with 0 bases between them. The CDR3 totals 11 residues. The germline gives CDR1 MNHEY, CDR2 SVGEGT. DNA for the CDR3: TGTGCCAGCAGTTCCAAAAACATTCAGTACTTC. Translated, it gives CASSSKNIQYF.

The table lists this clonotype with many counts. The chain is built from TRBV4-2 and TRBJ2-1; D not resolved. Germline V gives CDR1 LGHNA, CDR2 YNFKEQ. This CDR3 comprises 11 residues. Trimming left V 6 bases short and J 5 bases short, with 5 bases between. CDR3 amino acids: CASSRNNEQFF. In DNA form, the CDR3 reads TGTGCCAGCAGTAGGAACAATGAGCAGTTCTTC.

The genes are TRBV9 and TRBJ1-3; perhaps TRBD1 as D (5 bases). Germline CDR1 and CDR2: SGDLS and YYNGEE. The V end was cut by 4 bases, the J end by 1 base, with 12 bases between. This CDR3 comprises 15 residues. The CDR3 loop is CASSPDRGSGNTIYF. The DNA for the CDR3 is TGTGCCAGCAGCCCGGATCGGGGGTCTGGAAACACCATATATTTT.

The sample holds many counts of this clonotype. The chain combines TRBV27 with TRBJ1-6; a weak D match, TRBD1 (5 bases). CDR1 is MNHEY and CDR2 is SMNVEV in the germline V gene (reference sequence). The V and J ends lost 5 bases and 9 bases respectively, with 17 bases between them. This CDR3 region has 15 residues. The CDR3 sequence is CASSPGARVASPLHF. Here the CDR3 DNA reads TGTGCCAGCAGTCCTGGGGCACGAGTAGCTTCACCCCTCCACTTT.

CDR3 DNA sequence: TGCGCCAGCAGTATGGGGGGCGCCACTAGCACAGATACGCAGTATTTT. This codes for CASSMGGATSTDTQYF. The chain couples TRBV5-1 to TRBJ2-3; D is tentatively TRBD1 or TRBD2 (6 bases each). The V gene's germline CDR1 is SGHRS and CDR2 YFSETQ. The CDR3 covers 16 residues. V was clipped by 5 bases and J by 0 bases, with 16 bases between them.

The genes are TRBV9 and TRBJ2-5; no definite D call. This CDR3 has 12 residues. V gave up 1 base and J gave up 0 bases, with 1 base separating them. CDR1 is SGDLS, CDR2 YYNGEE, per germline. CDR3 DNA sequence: TGTGCCAGCAGCGTAAACCAAGAGACCCAGTACTTC. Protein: CASSVNQETQYF.

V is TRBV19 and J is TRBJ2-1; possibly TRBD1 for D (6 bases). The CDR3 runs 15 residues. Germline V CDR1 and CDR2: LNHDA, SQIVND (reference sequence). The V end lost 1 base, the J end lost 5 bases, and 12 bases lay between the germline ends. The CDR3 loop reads CASSIGSNRDNEQFF. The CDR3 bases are TGTGCCAGTAGTATAGGCTCGAACAGGGACAATGAGCAGTTCTTC.

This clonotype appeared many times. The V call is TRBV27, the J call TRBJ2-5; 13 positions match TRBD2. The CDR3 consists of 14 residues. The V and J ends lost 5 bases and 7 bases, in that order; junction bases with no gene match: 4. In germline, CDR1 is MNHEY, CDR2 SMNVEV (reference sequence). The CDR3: CASSPGLAGTTQYF. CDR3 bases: TGTGCCAGCAGTCCGGGACTAGCGGGGACGACCCAGTACTTC.

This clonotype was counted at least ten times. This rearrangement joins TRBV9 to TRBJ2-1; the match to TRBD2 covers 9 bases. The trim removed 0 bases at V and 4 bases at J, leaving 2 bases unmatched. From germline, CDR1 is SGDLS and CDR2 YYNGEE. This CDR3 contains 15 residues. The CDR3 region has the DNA TGTGCCAGCAGCGTAGACCTAGCGGGGTACAATGAGCAGTTCTTC. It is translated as CASSVDLAGYNEQFF.